The rows below give T cell receptor beta chains drawn from one sample of a study of OX40 agonist ivuxolimab in advanced cancers. Some clones are missing from TCRdb's copy, which holds only in-frame ones; the method was immunoSEQ multiplex PCR. The sample has about 82,000 clones; 85% to 90% are singletons. The sequenced sample was CD4+ or CD8+ T cells sorted from blood, obtained in a trial of the OX40 agonist ivuxolimab. The receptor source for this set is an adult with an advanced solid tumor such as melanoma, head and neck, liver or kidney cancer. Each CDR3 is given with its conserved first and last residue. Fields, in order: CDR3 protein, CDR3 DNA, D gene, J gene, V gene. A D gene is named only where the DNA matches it firmly.

CASSSLGSSTDTQYF | TGTGCCAGCAGCTCCCTCGGGAGCAGCACAGATACGCAGTATTTT | NA | TRBJ2-3 | TRBV5-4
CASSPGTSGNNEQFF | TGTGCCAGCTCACCCGGGACTAGCGGGAACAATGAGCAGTTCTTC | TRBD2 | TRBJ2-1 | TRBV18
CASSLGAADQPQHF | TGTGCCAGCAGCTTAGGCGCTGCTGATCAGCCCCAGCATTTT | NA | TRBJ1-5 | TRBV7-2
CSCTGELFF | TGCAGTTGCACCGGGGAGCTGTTTTTT | NA | TRBJ2-2 | TRBV20-1
CASSLVAGQGVGNTEAFF | TGCGCCAGCAGCTTGGTTGCTGGGCAGGGGGTGGGGAACACTGAAGCTTTCTTT | TRBD1 | TRBJ1-1 | TRBV5-1
CSVEDRTAYYGYTF | TGCAGCGTTGAAGATCGTACAGCTTACTATGGCTACACCTTC | NA | TRBJ1-2 | TRBV29-1
CASSPWSLAGSYNEQFF | TGTGCCAGCAGCCCGTGGAGCCTAGCGGGAAGCTACAATGAGCAGTTCTTC | TRBD2 | TRBJ2-1 | TRBV7-9
CASSIGQGIGYEQYF | TGTGCCAGTAGTATTGGCCAGGGGATAGGCTACGAGCAGTACTTC | NA | TRBJ2-7 | TRBV19
CASSTRTGGATGELFF | TGTGCCAGCAGCACGCGGACAGGAGGGGCCACCGGGGAGCTGTTTTTT | NA | TRBJ2-2 | TRBV7-9
CATSKPGQGYTEAFF | TGTGCCACCAGCAAACCGGGACAGGGATACACTGAAGCTTTCTTT | TRBD1 | TRBJ1-1 | TRBV15
CATSGFSTPSANYGYTF | TGTGCCACCAGCGGCTTCTCGACACCTTCCGCTAACTATGGCTACACCTTC | NA | TRBJ1-2 | TRBV15
CATSRDRGRATYEQYF | TGTGCCACCAGCAGAGATCGAGGCAGGGCGACCTACGAGCAGTACTTC | NA | TRBJ2-7 | TRBV15
CASSPDLYEQYF | TGTGCCAGCAGCCCGGACCTCTACGAGCAGTACTTC | NA | TRBJ2-7 | TRBV7-8
CASSLAGTSQVTDTQYF | TGTGCCAGCAGCTTGGCCGGGACTAGTCAGGTCACAGATACGCAGTATTTT | TRBD2 | TRBJ2-3 | TRBV5-8
CASSYFGLATYNEQFF | TGTGCCAGCAGTTACTTCGGGCTAGCGACCTACAATGAGCAGTTCTTC | NA | TRBJ2-1 | TRBV6-5
CASRDPGQGFHEQYF | TGTGCCAGCAGAGACCCGGGACAGGGGTTTCACGAGCAGTACTTC | TRBD1 | TRBJ2-7 | TRBV2
CASGTSLTSNQPQHF | TGTGCTAGTGGTACCTCCCTCACTAGCAATCAGCCCCAGCATTTT | NA | TRBJ1-5 | TRBV12-5
CASSAAGSQKPQHF | TGTGCCAGCAGCGCCGCGGGATCCCAGAAGCCCCAGCATTTT | NA | TRBJ1-5 | TRBV6-6
CASSPGTGYQPQHF | TGCGCCAGCAGCCCCGGGACAGGCTATCAGCCCCAGCATTTT | TRBD1 | TRBJ1-5 | TRBV5-1
CASSQQGARSYEQYF | TGTGCCAGTAGCCAACAGGGGGCGCGGTCCTACGAGCAGTACTTC | TRBD1 | TRBJ2-7 | TRBV19
CASSLLGGSYEQYF | TGTGCCAGCAGTTTGCTAGGGGGGAGCTACGAGCAGTACTTC | NA | TRBJ2-7 | TRBV27
CASSLSGVQPQHF | TGTGCCAGCAGTTTATCAGGGGTTCAGCCCCAGCATTTT | NA | TRBJ1-5 | TRBV27
CSSRGTSGSSYNEQFF | TGCAGCTCCCGCGGGACTAGCGGAAGCTCCTACAATGAGCAGTTCTTC | TRBD2 | TRBJ2-1 | TRBV29-1
CASSGERESPYNEQFF | TGTGCCAGCAGCGGGGAGCGGGAGTCGCCCTACAATGAGCAGTTCTTC | TRBD2 | TRBJ2-1 | TRBV9
CASSQGYWTGDLRNVLTF | TGCGCCAGCAGCCAAGGATACTGGACAGGGGACCTGCGTAACGTCCTGACTTTC | TRBD1 | TRBJ2-6 | TRBV4-1
CASSLGVGLSYNEQFF | TGCGCCAGCAGCTTGGGGGTAGGGCTTTCCTACAATGAGCAGTTCTTC | NA | TRBJ2-1 | TRBV5-1
CSVEDLPYEQYF | TGCAGCGTTGAAGATCTACCCTACGAGCAGTACTTC | NA | TRBJ2-7 | TRBV29-1
CASSLGVVSYNEQFF | TGTGCCAGCAGCTTAGGGGTCGTGTCCTACAATGAGCAGTTCTTC | NA | TRBJ2-1 | TRBV7-2
CASSRDTYEQYF | TGTGCCAGCAGCCGGGACACCTACGAGCAGTACTTC | NA | TRBJ2-7 | TRBV11-2